The clone carrying this TCR beta chain was seen more than once but under ten times. The antigen is unknown. Germline CDR1 DFQATT, CDR2 SNEGSKA (reference sequence). V dropped 6 bases and J dropped 6; count of bases not matched to a gene: 13. The CDR3 is made up of 14 amino acids. The sample belongs to a study of blood T cells in healthy people across ages. Whole-study findings and limits: Comparison with aged donors showed that long-lived donors had more naive CD4+ cells and higher diversity.

The use of a sample-barcoded 5' primer and a J-beta primer mix characterized a second PCR of about 7 to 12 cycles. Unique molecular identifiers of 12 random nucleotides labeled each cDNA. CDR3-containing paired-end reads numbered at least 3 million in each sample. TCRdb recomputed calls from the 5' RACE reads with MiXCR, one row per CDR3 protein. The data show some 1 million distinct CDR3 sequences, more than 40% seen once. The chain is built from TRBV20-1 and TRBJ2-7, with 8 bases lining up with TRBD1. The TCR comes from a woman aged 55-70 years in good health. The specimen was blood. CDR3 DNA sequence: TGCAGTGCCCAAGATCTGGACAGGGCAAGCGAGCAGTACTTC. It is translated as CSAQDLDRASEQYF.